A single sample gave rise to the 5 T cell receptor beta chains below, sequenced in a study of shared clonotypes between healthy human individuals. The protocol was immunoSEQ multiplex PCR, while the TCRdb copy is restricted to in-frame clones and leaves out a portion. The sample shows about 2.3 million clones, 93% of them seen only once. The sequenced sample was naive CD4+ T cells from PBMCs. Subset noted: CD45RA+ positively selected. These receptors all come from a young man in good health. Some clones in this sample may be carry-over from other donors' samples.

The genes are TRBV2 and TRBJ2-3; TRBD1 is a possible D gene (7 bases). The V end was cut by 7 bases, the J end by 0 bases, with 17 bases between. CDR1 SNHLY and CDR2 FYNNEI come from the germline V gene. The CDR3 consists of 16 residues. The CDR3 spells CASNAPTGTSTDTQYF. The CDR3 nucleotides read TGTGCCAGCAACGCACCGACAGGGACTAGCACAGATACGCAGTATTTT.

The chain links TRBV6-6 to TRBJ1-3; D gene uncertain. The CDR3 is 16 amino acids. Germline V CDR1 and CDR2: MNHNY, SVGAGI (reference sequence). The germline V and J ends were trimmed by 6 bases and 0 bases, with 15 bases remaining between them. The CDR3 spells CASSVTAARSGNTIYF. The CDR3 region has the DNA TGTGCCAGCAGCGTTACAGCGGCGCGCTCTGGAAACACCATATATTTT.

The genes are TRBV7-3 and TRBJ2-5; TRBD2 matches at 10 bases. The germline V gene has CDR1 SGHTA and CDR2 FQGTGA. V lost 6 bases to trimming and J lost 5 bases; unmatched junction nucleotides: 6. This CDR3 is 14 amino acids long. The CDR3 nucleotides read TGTGCCAGCAGGTCTAGCGGGAGCGGGGAGACCCAGTACTTC. Translated, it gives CASRSSGSGETQYF.

The J gene is TRBJ2-7, the V gene TRBV6-5; TRBD1 or TRBD2 may be the D gene (7 bases each). The CDR3 is made up of 12 amino acids. Deletions cut 8 bases from V and 4 bases from J, with 12 bases between. The germline V gene has CDR1 MNHEY and CDR2 SVGAGI. CDR3 coding DNA: TGTGCCAGCGGGCAGGGGGGGTACGAGCAGTACTTC. Residues: CASGQGGYEQYF.

The CDR3 region has the DNA TGCGCCAGCAGCCAAGACACAGGGGAGCAAACAGATACGCAGTATTTT. Translation: CASSQDTGEQTDTQYF. The chain joins TRBV4-1 to TRBJ2-3, with TRBD1 matching over 7 bases. CDR1 is MGHRA and CDR2 is YSYEKL in the germline V gene. Trimming removed 0 bases from V and 3 bases from J; junction bases left unmatched: 6. The CDR3 loop spans 16 amino acids.